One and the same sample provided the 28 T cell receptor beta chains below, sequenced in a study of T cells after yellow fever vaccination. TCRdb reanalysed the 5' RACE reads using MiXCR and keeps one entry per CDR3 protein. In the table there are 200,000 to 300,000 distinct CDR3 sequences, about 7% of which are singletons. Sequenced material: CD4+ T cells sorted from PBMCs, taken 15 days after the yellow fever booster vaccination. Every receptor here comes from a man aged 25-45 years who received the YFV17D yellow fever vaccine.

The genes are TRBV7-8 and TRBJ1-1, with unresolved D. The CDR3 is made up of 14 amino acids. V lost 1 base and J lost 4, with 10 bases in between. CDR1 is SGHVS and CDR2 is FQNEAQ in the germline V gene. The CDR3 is CASSLEGFGTEAFF. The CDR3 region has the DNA TGTGCCAGCAGCTTAGAAGGGTTTGGCACTGAAGCTTTCTTT.

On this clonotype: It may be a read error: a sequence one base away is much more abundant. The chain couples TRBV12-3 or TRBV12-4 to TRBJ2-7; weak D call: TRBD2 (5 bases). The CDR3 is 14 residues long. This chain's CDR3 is CARSSSGKGYEQYF. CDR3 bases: TGTGCCAGAAGTTCTTCGGGAAAGGGCTACGAGCAGTACTTC.

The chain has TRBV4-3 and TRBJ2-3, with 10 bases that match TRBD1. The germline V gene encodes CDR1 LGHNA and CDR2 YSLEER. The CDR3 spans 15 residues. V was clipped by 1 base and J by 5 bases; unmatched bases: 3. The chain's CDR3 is CASSQGGQGGDTQYF. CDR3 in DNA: TGCGCCAGCAGCCAAGGTGGACAGGGGGGAGATACGCAGTATTTT.

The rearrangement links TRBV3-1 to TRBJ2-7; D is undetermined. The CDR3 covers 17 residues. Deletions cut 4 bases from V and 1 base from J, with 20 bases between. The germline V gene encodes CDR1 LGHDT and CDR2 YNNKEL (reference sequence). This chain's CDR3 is CASSPTTGTANSYEQYF. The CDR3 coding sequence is TGTGCCAGCAGCCCAACGACTGGAACGGCAAATTCCTACGAGCAGTACTTC.

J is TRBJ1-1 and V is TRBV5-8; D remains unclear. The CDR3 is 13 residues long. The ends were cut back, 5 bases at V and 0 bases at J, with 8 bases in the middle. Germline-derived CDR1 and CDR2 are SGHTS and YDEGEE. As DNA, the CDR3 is TGTGCCAGCAGGTTGATCATGAACACTGAAGCTTTCTTT. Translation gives CASRLIMNTEAFF.

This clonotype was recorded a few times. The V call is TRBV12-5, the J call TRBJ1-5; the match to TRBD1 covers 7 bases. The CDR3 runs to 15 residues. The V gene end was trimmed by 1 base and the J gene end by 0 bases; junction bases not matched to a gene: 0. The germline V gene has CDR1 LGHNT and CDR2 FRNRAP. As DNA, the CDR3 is TGTGCTAGTGGTTTGGGGGACAGTAGCAATCAGCCCCAGCATTTT. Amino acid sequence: CASGLGDSSNQPQHF.

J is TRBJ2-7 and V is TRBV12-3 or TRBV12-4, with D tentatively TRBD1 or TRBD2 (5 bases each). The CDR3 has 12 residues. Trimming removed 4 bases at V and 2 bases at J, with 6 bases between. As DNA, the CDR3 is TGTGCCAGCAGTTGGGACGCCTACGAGCAGTACTTC. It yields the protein CASSWDAYEQYF.

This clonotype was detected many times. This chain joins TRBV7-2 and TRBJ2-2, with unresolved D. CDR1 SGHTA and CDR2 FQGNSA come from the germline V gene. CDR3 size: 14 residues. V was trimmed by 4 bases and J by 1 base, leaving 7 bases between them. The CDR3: CASSSRRNTGELFF. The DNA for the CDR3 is TGTGCCAGCAGCTCCCGACGGAACACCGGGGAGCTGTTTTTT. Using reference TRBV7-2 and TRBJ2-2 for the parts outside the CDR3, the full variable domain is GAGVSQSPSNKVTEKGKDVELRCDPISGHTALYWYRQSLGQGLEFLIYFQGNSAPDKSGLPSDRFSAERTGGSVSTLTIQRTQQEDSAVYLCASSSRRNTGELFFGEGSRLTVL.

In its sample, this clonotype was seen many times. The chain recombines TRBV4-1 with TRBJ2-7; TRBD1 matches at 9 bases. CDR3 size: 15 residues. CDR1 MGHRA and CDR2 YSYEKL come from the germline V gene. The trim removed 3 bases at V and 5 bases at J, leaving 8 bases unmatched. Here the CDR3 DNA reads TGCGCCAGCAGCCAGCTTGGGGACAGGGCCCACGAGCAGTACTTC. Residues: CASSQLGDRAHEQYF.

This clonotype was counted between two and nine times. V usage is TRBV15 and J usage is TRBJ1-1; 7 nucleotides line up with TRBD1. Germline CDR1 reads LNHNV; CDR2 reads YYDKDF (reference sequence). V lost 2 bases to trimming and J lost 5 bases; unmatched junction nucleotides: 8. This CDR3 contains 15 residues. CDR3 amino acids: CATSRQRDSDTEAFF. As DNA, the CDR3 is TGTGCCACCAGCAGACAACGGGACAGCGATACTGAAGCTTTCTTT.

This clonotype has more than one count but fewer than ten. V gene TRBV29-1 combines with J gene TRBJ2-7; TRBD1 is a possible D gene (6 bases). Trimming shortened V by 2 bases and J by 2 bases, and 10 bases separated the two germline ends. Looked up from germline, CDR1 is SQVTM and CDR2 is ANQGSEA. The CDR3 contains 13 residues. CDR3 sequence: CSVELAGAYEQYF. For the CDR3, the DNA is TGCAGCGTTGAATTAGCAGGGGCCTACGAGCAGTACTTC.

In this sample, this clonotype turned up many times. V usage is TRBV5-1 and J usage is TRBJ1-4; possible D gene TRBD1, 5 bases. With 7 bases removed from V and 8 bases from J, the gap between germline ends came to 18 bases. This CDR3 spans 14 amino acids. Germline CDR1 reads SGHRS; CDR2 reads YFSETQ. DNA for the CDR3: TGCGCCAGCTCAACGGGGCAGTCAGTCGAAAAACTGTTTTTT. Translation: CASSTGQSVEKLFF.

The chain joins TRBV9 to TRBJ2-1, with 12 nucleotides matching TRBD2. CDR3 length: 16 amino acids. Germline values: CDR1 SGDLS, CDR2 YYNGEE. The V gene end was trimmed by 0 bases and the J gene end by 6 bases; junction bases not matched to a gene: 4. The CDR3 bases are TGTGCCAGCAGCGTAGTTGTGACTAGCGGGAGCAATGAGCAGTTCTTC. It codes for CASSVVVTSGSNEQFF. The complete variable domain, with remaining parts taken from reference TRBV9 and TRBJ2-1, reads DSGVTQTPKHLITATGQRVTLRCSPRSGDLSVYWYQQSLDQGLQFLIQYYNGEERAKGNILERFSAQQFPDLHSELNLSSLELGDSALYFCASSVVVTSGSNEQFFGPGTRLTVL.

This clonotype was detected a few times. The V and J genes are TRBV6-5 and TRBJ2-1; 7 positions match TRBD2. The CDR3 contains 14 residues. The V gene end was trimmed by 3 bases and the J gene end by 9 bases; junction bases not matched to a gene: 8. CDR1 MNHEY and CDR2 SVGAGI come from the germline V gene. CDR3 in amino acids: CASSYGRERGEQFF. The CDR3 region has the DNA TGTGCCAGCAGTTATGGGCGGGAGAGGGGTGAGCAGTTCTTC.

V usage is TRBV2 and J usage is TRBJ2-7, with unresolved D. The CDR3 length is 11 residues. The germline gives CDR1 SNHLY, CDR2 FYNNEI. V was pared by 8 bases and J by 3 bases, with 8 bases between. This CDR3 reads CASRVNYEQYF. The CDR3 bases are TGTGCCAGCCGGGTTAACTACGAGCAGTACTTC.

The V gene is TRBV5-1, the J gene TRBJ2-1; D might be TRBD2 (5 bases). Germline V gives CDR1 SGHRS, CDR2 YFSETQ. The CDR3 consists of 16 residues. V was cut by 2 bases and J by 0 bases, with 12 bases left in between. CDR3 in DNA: TGCGCCAGCAGCTTAAACGGGGAGAGCTCCTACAATGAGCAGTTCTTC. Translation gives CASSLNGESSYNEQFF.

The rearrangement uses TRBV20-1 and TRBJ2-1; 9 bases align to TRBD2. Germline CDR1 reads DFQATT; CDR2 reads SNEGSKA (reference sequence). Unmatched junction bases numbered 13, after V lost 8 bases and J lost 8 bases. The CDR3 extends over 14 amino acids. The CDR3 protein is CSPAEGLAAHEQFF. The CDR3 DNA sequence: TGCAGTCCAGCGGAGGGACTAGCAGCCCATGAGCAGTTCTTC.

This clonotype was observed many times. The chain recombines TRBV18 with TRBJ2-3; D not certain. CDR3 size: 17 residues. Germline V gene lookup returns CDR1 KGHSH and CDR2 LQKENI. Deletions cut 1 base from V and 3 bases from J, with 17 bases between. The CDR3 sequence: CASSPRSGGRWTDTQYF. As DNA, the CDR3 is TGTGCCAGCTCACCACGCTCCGGCGGACGTTGGACAGATACGCAGTATTTT.

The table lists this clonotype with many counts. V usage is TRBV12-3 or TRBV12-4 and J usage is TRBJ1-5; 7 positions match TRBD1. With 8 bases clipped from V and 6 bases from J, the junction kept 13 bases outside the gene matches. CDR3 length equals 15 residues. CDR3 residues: CASGLSGGMGQPQHF. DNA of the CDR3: TGTGCCAGCGGCCTCTCAGGGGGGATGGGTCAGCCCCAGCATTTT.

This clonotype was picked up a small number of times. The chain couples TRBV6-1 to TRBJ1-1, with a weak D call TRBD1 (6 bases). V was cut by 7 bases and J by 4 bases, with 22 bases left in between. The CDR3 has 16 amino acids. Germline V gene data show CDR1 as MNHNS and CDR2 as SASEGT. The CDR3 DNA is TGTGCCAGCACGCCGATCAGGGGCCGCGGTAGCACTGAAGCTTTCTTT. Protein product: CASTPIRGRGSTEAFF.

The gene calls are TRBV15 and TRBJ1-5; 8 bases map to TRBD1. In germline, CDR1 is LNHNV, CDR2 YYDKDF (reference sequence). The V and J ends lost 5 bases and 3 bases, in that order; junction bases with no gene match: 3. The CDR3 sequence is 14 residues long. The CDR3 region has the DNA TGTGCCACCAGCCTACAGGGGGACAATCAGCCCCAGCATTTT. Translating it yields CATSLQGDNQPQHF.

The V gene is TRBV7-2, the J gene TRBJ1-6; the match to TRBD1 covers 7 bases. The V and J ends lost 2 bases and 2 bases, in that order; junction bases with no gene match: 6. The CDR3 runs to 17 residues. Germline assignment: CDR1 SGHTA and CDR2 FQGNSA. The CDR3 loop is CASSLSDRVAYNSPLHF. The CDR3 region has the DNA TGTGCCAGCAGCTTATCCGACAGGGTCGCCTATAATTCACCCCTCCACTTT.

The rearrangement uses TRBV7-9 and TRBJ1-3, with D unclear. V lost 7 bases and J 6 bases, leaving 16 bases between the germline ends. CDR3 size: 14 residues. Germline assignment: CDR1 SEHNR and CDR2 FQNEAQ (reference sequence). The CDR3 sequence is CASTPRAAENTIYF. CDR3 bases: TGTGCCAGCACCCCCCGGGCGGCAGAAAACACCATATATTTT.

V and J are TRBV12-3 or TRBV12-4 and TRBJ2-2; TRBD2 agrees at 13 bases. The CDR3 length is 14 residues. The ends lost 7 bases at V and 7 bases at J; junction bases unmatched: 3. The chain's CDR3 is CASTGTSGVGELFF. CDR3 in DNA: TGTGCCAGCACCGGGACTAGCGGGGTCGGGGAGCTGTTTTTT.

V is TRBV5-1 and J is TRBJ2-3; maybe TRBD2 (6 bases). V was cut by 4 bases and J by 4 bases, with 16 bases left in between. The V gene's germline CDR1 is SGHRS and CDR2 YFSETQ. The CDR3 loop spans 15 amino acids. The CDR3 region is CASSETGVSADTQYF. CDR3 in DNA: TGCGCCAGCAGCGAAACGGGGGTCAGTGCAGATACGCAGTATTTT.

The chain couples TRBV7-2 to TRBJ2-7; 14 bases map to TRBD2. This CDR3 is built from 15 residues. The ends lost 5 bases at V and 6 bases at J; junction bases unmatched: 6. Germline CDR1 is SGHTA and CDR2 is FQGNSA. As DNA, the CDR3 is TGTGCCAGCAGCCCCCCGGGACTAGCGGGAGTCGAGCAGTACTTC. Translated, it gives CASSPPGLAGVEQYF. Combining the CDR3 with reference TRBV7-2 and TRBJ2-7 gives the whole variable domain GAGVSQSPSNKVTEKGKDVELRCDPISGHTALYWYRQSLGQGLEFLIYFQGNSAPDKSGLPSDRFSAERTGGSVSTLTIQRTQQEDSAVYLCASSPPGLAGVEQYFGPGTRLTVT.

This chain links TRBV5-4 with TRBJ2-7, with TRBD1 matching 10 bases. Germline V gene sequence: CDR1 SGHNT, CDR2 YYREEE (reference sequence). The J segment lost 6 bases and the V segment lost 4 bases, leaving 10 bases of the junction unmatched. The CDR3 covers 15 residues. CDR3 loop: CASSALTGGGTEQYF. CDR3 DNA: TGTGCCAGCAGCGCCCTGACAGGGGGCGGTACCGAGCAGTACTTC.

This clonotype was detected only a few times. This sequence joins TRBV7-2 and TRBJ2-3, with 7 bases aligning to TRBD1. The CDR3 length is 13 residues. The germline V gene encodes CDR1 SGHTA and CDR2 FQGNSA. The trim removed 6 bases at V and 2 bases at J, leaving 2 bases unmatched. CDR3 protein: CASRGQTTDTQYF. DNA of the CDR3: TGTGCCAGCAGGGGACAGACCACAGATACGCAGTATTTT.